The next 12 T cell receptor beta chains were all read from a single sample in a study of CD8 T cells in ankylosing spondylitis. One entry per CDR3 protein results from TCRdb running MiXCR on the 5' RACE reads. This sample has around 180,000 distinct CDR3 sequences, with 10% to 15% found just once. The sequencing sample was made of blood, either unsorted or a sorted T cell fraction (not recorded which). These receptor sequences come from a female donor with ankylosing spondylitis or in good health (not recorded which).

The sample holds many counts of this clonotype. The V and J genes are TRBV29-1 and TRBJ1-5; a possible D gene is TRBD1 (5 bases). Per germline, CDR1 SQVTM and CDR2 ANQGSEA. The V gene lost 5 bases and the J gene lost 6 bases, with 17 bases spanning the gap. The CDR3 is made up of 14 amino acids. As DNA, the CDR3 is TGCAGCGTTCAAATTCAGGGCGTCGGTCAGCCCCAGCATTTT. As protein: CSVQIQGVGQPQHF.

As for this clonotype: Being one base from a much bigger clone, this may be a read error. The chain joins TRBV2 to TRBJ2-7; D assignment may be TRBD1 or TRBD2 (6 bases each). The CDR3 loop spans 14 amino acids. The germline V and J ends were trimmed by 6 bases and 12 bases, with 24 bases remaining between them. Germline V gives CDR1 SNHLY, CDR2 FYNNEI. The CDR3: CASRTTRQAGNGYF. The CDR3 DNA sequence: TGTGCCAGCAGAACTACCAGACAGGCGGGAAATGGGTACTTC.

This clonotype was seen only a few times. CDR3 coding DNA: TGCAGTGCTAGACATGACAGTAACTATGGCTACACCTTC. Translation: CSARHDSNYGYTF. The V call is TRBV20-1, the J call TRBJ1-2; D is perhaps TRBD1 (5 bases). This CDR3 comprises 13 residues. Germline V gene data show CDR1 as DFQATT and CDR2 as SNEGSKA (reference sequence). V lost 2 bases, J lost 1 base, and 8 bases lay in between.

This clonotype appeared many times. The gene calls are TRBV3-1 and TRBJ2-2; 14 bases match TRBD2. The J segment lost 3 bases and the V segment lost 2 bases, leaving 5 bases of the junction unmatched. There are 18 residues in the CDR3. Germline V gene lookup returns CDR1 LGHDT and CDR2 YNNKEL (reference sequence). For the CDR3, the DNA is TGTGCCAGCAGCCAATACGGACTAGCGGGAGGACACACCGGGGAGCTGTTTTTT. This encodes CASSQYGLAGGHTGELFF.

The sample holds a few counts of this clonotype. J is TRBJ2-1 and V is TRBV20-1; TRBD2 matches at 8 bases. The V gene end was trimmed by 7 bases and the J gene end by 3 bases; junction bases not matched to a gene: 11. The CDR3 is made up of 15 amino acids. Per germline, CDR1 DFQATT and CDR2 SNEGSKA (reference sequence). This CDR3 is CSVPGGPGHYNEQFF. CDR3 bases: TGCAGTGTTCCGGGAGGGCCGGGACACTACAATGAGCAGTTCTTC.

This clonotype was recorded at least ten times. V is TRBV12-3 or TRBV12-4 and J is TRBJ2-7; 10 bases fit TRBD2. There are 12 residues in the CDR3. V lost 6 bases to trimming and J lost 5 bases; unmatched junction nucleotides: 1. CDR3 region: CASSGTSDEQYF. In DNA, the CDR3 is TGTGCCAGCAGCGGGACTAGCGACGAGCAGTACTTC.

The CDR3 nucleotides are TGTGCCAGCAGTTCCTTGACAGGCCGAGTCGCTGAAGCTTTCTTT. Translated: CASSSLTGRVAEAFF. This chain uses TRBV6-5 with TRBJ1-1; maybe TRBD1 (6 bases). V was clipped by 4 bases and J by 6 bases, with 18 bases between them. Per germline, CDR1 MNHEY and CDR2 SVGAGI. This CDR3 has 15 amino acids.

The gene calls are TRBV18 and TRBJ2-7; D is unclear. This CDR3 spans 15 amino acids. The V end lost 0 bases, the J end lost 0 bases, and 9 bases lay between the germline ends. Germline V gene lookup returns CDR1 KGHSH and CDR2 LQKENI. This CDR3 reads CASSPPKAYSYEQYF. The CDR3 DNA reads as TGTGCCAGCTCACCACCTAAAGCGTACTCCTACGAGCAGTACTTC. Based on the CDR3 plus reference TRBV18 and TRBJ2-7, the full variable domain is NAGVMQNPRHLVRRRGQEARLRCSPMKGHSHVYWYRQLPEEGLKFMVYLQKENIIDESGMPKERFSAEFPKEGPSILRIQQVVRGDSAAYFCASSPPKAYSYEQYFGPGTRLTVT.

The rearrangement links TRBV12-3 or TRBV12-4 to TRBJ2-1, with 14 nucleotides matching TRBD2. After removal of 7 bases from V and 7 bases from J, the junction contained 9 bases not matched to a gene. This CDR3 contains 16 residues. This CDR3 reads CASTLGLAGVRNEQFF. Written as DNA, the CDR3 is TGTGCCAGCACCCTGGGACTAGCGGGAGTAAGGAATGAGCAGTTCTTC.

This clonotype was recorded at least ten times. The genes are TRBV20-1 and TRBJ2-3, with TRBD2 matching over 7 bases. V lost 6 bases, J lost 4 bases, and 13 bases stayed unmatched. The CDR3 extends over 15 amino acids. CDR1 and CDR2 (germline): DFQATT, SNEGSKA (reference sequence). CDR3 sequence reads: CSAEPWAGAADTQYF. CDR3 DNA: TGCAGTGCCGAACCCTGGGCGGGAGCTGCAGATACGCAGTATTTT.

This clonotype was seen ten or more times. The rearrangement links TRBV5-6 to TRBJ2-4, with 8 nucleotides matching TRBD1. The CDR3 has 16 amino acids. J was trimmed by 7 bases and V by 4 bases; bases with no gene match: 13. From germline, CDR1 is SGHDT and CDR2 YYEEEE. The CDR3 is CASSGTGQRGGNIQYF. DNA of the CDR3: TGTGCCAGCAGCGGGACAGGTCAACGCGGCGGGAACATTCAGTACTTC.

This clonotype was picked up a small number of times. The V and J genes are TRBV4-3 and TRBJ2-1; 10 nucleotides agree with TRBD2. Germline CDR1 reads LGHNA; CDR2 reads YSLEER. The junction had 5 bases not matched to a gene; V was cut back by 1 base and J by 8 bases. The CDR3 is 15 amino acids. CDR3 in amino acids: CASSQGLAGADEQFF. CDR3 DNA sequence: TGCGCCAGCAGCCAAGGCCTAGCGGGAGCCGATGAGCAGTTCTTC.